The 31 T cell receptor beta chains below all came from one sample that was sequenced in a study of control samples from healthy donors and cancer patients. Method: immunoSEQ multiplex PCR; TCRdb's copy keeps in-frame clones and lacks some. The profile shows fewer than 70,000 clones, around 94% of them singletons. Input material: blood. The receptors come from a man aged 30 to 39 in good health.

This clone was found once. The chain carries TRBV12-3 or TRBV12-4 and TRBJ2-1, with D perhaps matching TRBD2 (5 bases). The CDR3 contains 12 residues. Deletions cut 1 base from V and 15 bases from J, with 13 bases between. The CDR3 reads CASSLEGSRGFF. As DNA, the CDR3 is TGTGCCAGCAGTTTAGAAGGGAGTCGGGGGTTCTTC.

V gene TRBV3-1 (or the pseudogene TRBV3-2) combines with J gene TRBJ1-2; 8 bases fit TRBD1. Trimming at V came to 1 base and at J to 2 bases, leaving 0 bases not matched to a gene. Germline lookup yields CDR1 LGHDT and CDR2 YNNKEL (reference sequence). This CDR3 spans 14 amino acids. The DNA of the CDR3 is TGTGCCAGCAGCCAAGGGACAGGGAACTATGGCTACACCTTC. Protein product: CASSQGTGNYGYTF.

This clone showed up just a few times. The chain uses TRBV5-4 and TRBJ1-5; D might be TRBD1 (6 bases). The length of the CDR3 is 16 residues. V was cut by 5 bases and J by 2 bases, with 17 bases left in between. The germline gives CDR1 SGHNT, CDR2 YYREEE (reference sequence). The CDR3 DNA reads TGTGCCAGCAGTTATACAGGGCTGGTGGGCAATCAGCCCCAGCATTTT. Translated: CASSYTGLVGNQPQHF.

V usage is TRBV6-5 and J usage is TRBJ1-2; 9 nucleotides line up with TRBD1. Losses at the gene ends were 6 bases for V and 5 bases for J; bases not matched to a gene: 7. Germline V gene data show CDR1 as MNHEY and CDR2 as SVGAGI. This CDR3 is built from 14 residues. The CDR3, as DNA: TGTGCCAGCAGGCCGCGGACAGGGGTTTATGGCTACACCTTC. It is translated as CASRPRTGVYGYTF.

The chain carries TRBV28 and TRBJ1-2; D ambiguous. V was pared by 3 bases and J by 5 bases, with 16 bases between. The CDR3 extends over 15 amino acids. Germline V lookup: CDR1 MDHEN, CDR2 SYDVKM. The CDR3 spells CASSFWQARAYGYTF. In DNA, the CDR3 is TGTGCCAGCAGTTTTTGGCAGGCGCGAGCTTATGGCTACACCTTC.

This rearrangement joins TRBV19 to TRBJ1-1, with D hard to call. This CDR3 has 14 residues. CDR1 and CDR2 from the germline V gene are LNHDA and SQIVND (reference sequence). Trimming removed 6 bases from V and 3 bases from J, with 14 bases in between. The CDR3 is CASRAGGKDTEAFF. CDR3 DNA: TGTGCCAGTAGAGCAGGCGGGAAGGACACTGAAGCTTTCTTT.

The V call is TRBV2, the J call TRBJ1-1; 9 nucleotides match TRBD1. This CDR3 region has 10 residues. Losses at the gene ends were 7 bases for V and 11 bases for J; bases not matched to a gene: 2. The germline CDR1 and CDR2 sequences are SNHLY and FYNNEI. This CDR3 reads CASNGQGAFF. The CDR3 nucleotides are TGTGCCAGCAATGGACAGGGGGCTTTCTTT.

In this sample, this clone turned up a few times. The chain has TRBV3-1 (or the pseudogene TRBV3-2) and TRBJ1-2; D may be TRBD1 (6 bases). Looked up from germline, CDR1 is LGHDT and CDR2 is YNNKEL (reference sequence). Between the trimmed V and J ends, which lost 6 bases and 2 bases, there was a span of 10 bases. The length of the CDR3 is 13 residues. Written as DNA, the CDR3 is TGTGCCAGCAGTGGGGGGCGGAACTATGGCTACACCTTC. Translation: CASSGGRNYGYTF.

The gene calls are TRBV11-3 and TRBJ2-2; 9 nucleotides align to TRBD1. V was pared by 4 bases and J by 4 bases, with 10 bases of the junction left unmatched. CDR1 is SGHNT, CDR2 YENEEA, per germline. The CDR3 covers 17 residues. CDR3 residues: CASSSLGQGVRTGELFF. The CDR3 nucleotides read TGTGCCAGCAGCTCCCTGGGACAGGGTGTACGCACCGGGGAGCTGTTTTTT.

V and J are TRBV6-6 and TRBJ2-7; the match to TRBD2 covers 8 bases. Germline V gives CDR1 MNHNY, CDR2 SVGAGI (reference sequence). The CDR3 totals 14 residues. With V trimmed by 7 bases and J by 4 bases, 9 bases remained unmatched. In nucleotides, the CDR3 is TGTGCCAGCACCCCTTTGGAGCGGGAGTACGAGCAGTACTTC. Amino acid sequence: CASTPLEREYEQYF.

The chain uses TRBV6-5 and TRBJ2-7, with a weak D call TRBD1 (6 bases). The germline gives CDR1 MNHEY, CDR2 SVGAGI. The CDR3 spans 13 residues. V lost 6 bases to trimming and J lost 3 bases, with 12 bases between them. CDR3: CASRQGNYYEQYF. The CDR3, as DNA: TGTGCCAGCAGACAGGGAAACTACTACGAGCAGTACTTC.

The chain joins TRBV6-5 to TRBJ2-2; D is uncertain. Germline loops: CDR1 MNHEY, CDR2 SVGAGI. This CDR3 has 15 amino acids. V was trimmed by 6 bases and J by 1 base, leaving 12 bases between them. The CDR3, as DNA: TGTGCCAGCAGCTACCAAGGCCAGAACACCGGGGAGCTGTTTTTT. It codes for CASSYQGQNTGELFF.

V is TRBV6-2 or TRBV6-3 and J is TRBJ1-1; 9 nucleotides match TRBD1. The CDR3 is made up of 14 amino acids. V dropped 3 bases and J dropped 5; count of bases not matched to a gene: 4. The germline gives CDR1 MNHEY, CDR2 SVGEGT. CDR3 residues: CASSYDRGRTEAFF. DNA for the CDR3: TGTGCCAGCAGTTATGACAGGGGGAGGACTGAAGCTTTCTTT.

The chain carries TRBV19 and TRBJ2-5, with D possibly TRBD2 on 6 matching bases. This CDR3 region has 18 residues. Trimming shortened V by 10 bases and J by 7 bases, and 34 bases separated the two germline ends. Germline CDR1 LNHDA, CDR2 SQIVND (reference sequence). CDR3 in amino acids: CATREQGGGVGNRGTQYF. The CDR3 bases are TGTGCCACCCGAGAACAAGGAGGCGGGGTGGGGAATCGCGGGACCCAGTACTTC. The whole variable domain, remainder taken from reference TRBV19 and TRBJ2-5, is DGGITQSPKYLFRKEGQNVTLSCEQNLNHDAMYWYRQDPGQGLRLIYYSQIVNDFQKGDIAEGYSVSREKKESFPLTVTSAQKNPTAFYLCATREQGGGVGNRGTQYFGPGTRLLVL.

This chain joins TRBV24-1 and TRBJ2-3; 12 positions agree with TRBD2. The J segment lost 5 bases and the V segment lost 4 bases, leaving 6 bases of the junction unmatched. Germline CDR1 is KGHDR and CDR2 is SFDVKD. This CDR3 has 16 residues. CDR3 protein: CATSDHPGLAGDTQYF. The CDR3 DNA sequence: TGTGCCACCAGTGACCACCCGGGACTAGCGGGAGATACGCAGTATTTT.

The chain joins TRBV18 to TRBJ1-1, with 9 bases fitting TRBD1. The CDR3 sequence is 14 residues long. After removal of 4 bases from V and 2 bases from J, the junction contained 2 bases not matched to a gene. Germline assignment: CDR1 KGHSH and CDR2 LQKENI. The CDR3 DNA sequence: TGTGCCAGCTCACGGGACAGGGACAACACTGAAGCTTTCTTT. Its protein product is CASSRDRDNTEAFF.

The V call is TRBV6-5, the J call TRBJ2-5; TRBD2 is a possible D gene (7 bases). The CDR3 covers 11 residues. Germline values: CDR1 MNHEY, CDR2 SVGAGI. V shed 11 bases and J shed 4 bases, with 11 bases lying between them. The CDR3 is CALGGPETQYF. The DNA for the CDR3 is TGTGCCCTGGGGGGGCCAGAGACCCAGTACTTC.

This chain connects TRBV9 to TRBJ1-5, with D tentatively TRBD1 (6 bases). There are 14 residues in the CDR3. Germline assignment: CDR1 SGDLS and CDR2 YYNGEE. V was pared by 3 bases and J by 3 bases, with 10 bases between. The CDR3 is CASSAQGNNQPQHF. For the CDR3, the DNA is TGTGCCAGCAGCGCGCAGGGGAACAATCAGCCCCAGCATTTT.

This chain uses TRBV2 with TRBJ2-2; possibly TRBD1 for D (6 bases). This CDR3 contains 16 residues. The germline V gene encodes CDR1 SNHLY and CDR2 FYNNEI. V lost 7 bases and J lost 0, with 15 bases in between. The CDR3 nucleotides read TGTGCCAGCAACCACCTGGACAGCGCGAACACCGGGGAGCTGTTTTTT. Translated, it gives CASNHLDSANTGELFF.

CDR3 sequence: CASSDNRDSSYEQYF. The CDR3 nucleotides read TGTGCCAGCAGTGATAACCGGGACAGCTCCTACGAGCAGTACTTC. The chain combines TRBV9 with TRBJ2-7; 7 bases map to TRBD1. The trim removed 5 bases at V and 0 bases at J, leaving 8 bases unmatched. Germline CDR1 is SGDLS and CDR2 is YYNGEE. The length of the CDR3 is 15 residues.

The chain carries TRBV23-1 and TRBJ1-1; D not resolved. TRBV23-1 is known as an ORF, though its function is uncertain. With 5 bases removed from V and 2 bases from J, the gap between germline ends came to 12 bases. The CDR3 has 14 amino acids. CDR3 region: CASSNVQFNTEAFF. The DNA for the CDR3 is TGCGCCAGCAGTAACGTTCAGTTTAACACTGAAGCTTTCTTT.

This clone showed up just once. J is TRBJ2-1 and V is TRBV11-2; D may correspond to TRBD1 or TRBD2 (5 bases each). Trimming removed 4 bases from V and 8 bases from J, with 15 bases in between. This CDR3 contains 14 residues. CDR1 is SGHAT and CDR2 is FQNNGV in the germline V gene. CDR3 bases: TGTGCCAGCAGCTCCCGGGCCTCGGGGCATGAGCAGTTCTTC. Protein product: CASSSRASGHEQFF.

CDR3 sequence (DNA): TGCGCCAGCAGCTTGGAGGACAGGGTGCAGGAGACCCAGTACTTC. Translation gives CASSLEDRVQETQYF. The chain has TRBV5-1 and TRBJ2-5; 8 bases are shared with TRBD1. The CDR3 spans 15 residues. With 0 bases clipped from V and 5 bases from J, the junction kept 6 bases outside the gene matches. CDR1 SGHRS and CDR2 YFSETQ come from the germline V gene.

J is TRBJ1-4 and V is TRBV7-9; D possibly corresponds to TRBD1 (5 bases). V lost 0 bases, J lost 3 bases, and 8 bases lay in between. The CDR3 has 15 residues. Germline V gene lookup returns CDR1 SEHNR and CDR2 FQNEAQ (reference sequence). The CDR3 spells CASSLAMGANEKLFF. CDR3 coding DNA: TGTGCCAGCAGCTTAGCGATGGGGGCTAATGAAAAACTGTTTTTT.

The CDR3 reads CASSLSGNYGYTF. The CDR3 DNA reads as TGTGCCAGCAGTTTGTCAGGCAACTATGGCTACACCTTC. The chain couples TRBV27 to TRBJ1-2, with D hard to call. V lost 3 bases to trimming and J lost 2 bases, with 7 bases between them. The CDR3 runs to 13 residues. Germline-derived CDR1 and CDR2 are MNHEY and SMNVEV (reference sequence).

CDR3 amino acids: CASSLSNYGYTF. The CDR3 bases are TGCGCCAGCAGCTTGAGTAACTATGGCTACACCTTC. The V gene is TRBV5-1, the J gene TRBJ1-2; D is undetermined. The CDR3 is 12 amino acids. V was trimmed by 1 base and J by 1 base, leaving 2 bases between them. CDR1 is SGHRS, CDR2 YFSETQ, per germline.

The chain employs TRBV10-3 and TRBJ2-7; 12 bases fit TRBD1. The CDR3 runs 15 residues. The junction had 6 bases not matched to a gene; V was cut back by 4 bases and J by 5 bases. The germline CDR1 and CDR2 sequences are ENHRY and SYGVKD. CDR3 DNA: TGTGCCATCAGTGCTGTGGGACAGGGGGCCAACGAGCAGTACTTC. Protein: CAISAVGQGANEQYF.

The gene calls are TRBV6-4 and TRBJ1-1; D uncertain. The CDR3 contains 13 residues. The V end was cut by 4 bases, the J end by 3 bases, with 9 bases between. In germline, CDR1 is MRHNA, CDR2 SNTAGT. The CDR3 DNA reads TGTGCCAGCAGTGTCCAGTCTTACACTGAAGCTTTCTTT. Translating gives CASSVQSYTEAFF.

The chain carries TRBV6-5 and TRBJ2-1; 10 bases are a match to TRBD2. V lost 7 bases, J lost 8 bases, and 11 bases stayed unmatched. The CDR3 is made up of 15 amino acids. Per the germline V gene, CDR1 is MNHEY and CDR2 is SVGAGI. For the CDR3, the DNA is TGTGCCAGCACCGACCCTAGCGGGGGACTACATGAGCAGTTCTTC. Its translation is CASTDPSGGLHEQFF.

This clone was seen once. V and J are TRBV7-9 and TRBJ2-3; TRBD2 agrees at 7 bases. The CDR3 runs to 15 residues. CDR1 and CDR2 (germline): SEHNR, FQNEAQ (reference sequence). V lost 3 bases and J lost 0; bases outside the gene matches: 3. The CDR3: CASSFDGGSTDTQYF. The CDR3 nucleotides are TGTGCCAGCAGCTTTGACGGGGGGAGCACAGATACGCAGTATTTT.

A word on this clone: This CDR3 is also generated by other DNA sequences in the sample. The chain couples TRBV5-1 to TRBJ2-1, with 7 bases aligning to TRBD2. Germline values: CDR1 SGHRS, CDR2 YFSETQ. Trimming cost V 4 bases and J 3 bases; bases outside gene matches: 4. The CDR3 runs 14 residues. The CDR3 DNA reads TGCGCCAGCAGCGGGAGCGGGGACTACAATGAGCAGTTCTTC. Translated: CASSGSGDYNEQFF.